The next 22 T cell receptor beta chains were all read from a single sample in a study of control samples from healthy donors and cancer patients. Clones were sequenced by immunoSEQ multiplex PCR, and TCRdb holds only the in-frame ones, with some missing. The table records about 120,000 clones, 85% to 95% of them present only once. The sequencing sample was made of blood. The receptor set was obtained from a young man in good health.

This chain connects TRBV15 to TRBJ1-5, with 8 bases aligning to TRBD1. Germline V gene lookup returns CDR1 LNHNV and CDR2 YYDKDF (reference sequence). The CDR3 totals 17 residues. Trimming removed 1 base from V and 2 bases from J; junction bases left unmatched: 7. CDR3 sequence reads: CATSRGQGAHGNQPQHF. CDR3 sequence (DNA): TGTGCCACCAGCAGAGGGCAGGGGGCCCACGGCAATCAGCCCCAGCATTTT.

The CDR3 sequence: CSAKGTFGYTF. In nucleotides, the CDR3 is TGCAGTGCTAAGGGGACGTTTGGCTACACCTTC. The chain links TRBV20-1 to TRBJ1-2, with D possibly TRBD1 on 5 matching bases. CDR1 is DFQATT and CDR2 is SNEGSKA in the germline V gene (reference sequence). V shed 4 bases and J shed 7 bases, with 10 bases lying between them. The CDR3 extends over 11 amino acids.

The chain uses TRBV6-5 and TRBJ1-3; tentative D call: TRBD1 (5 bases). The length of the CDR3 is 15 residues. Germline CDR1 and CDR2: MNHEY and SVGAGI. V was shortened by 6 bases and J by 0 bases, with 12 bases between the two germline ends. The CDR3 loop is CASSGTWHSGNTIYF. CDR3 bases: TGTGCCAGCAGCGGGACGTGGCACTCTGGAAACACCATATATTTT.

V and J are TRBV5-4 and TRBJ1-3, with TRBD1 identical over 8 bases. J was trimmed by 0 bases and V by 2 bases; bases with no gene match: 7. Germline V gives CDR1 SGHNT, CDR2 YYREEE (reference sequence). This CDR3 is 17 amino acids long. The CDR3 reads CASSFGQGGSSGNTIYF. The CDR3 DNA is TGTGCCAGCAGCTTTGGACAGGGAGGGTCCTCTGGAAACACCATATATTTT.

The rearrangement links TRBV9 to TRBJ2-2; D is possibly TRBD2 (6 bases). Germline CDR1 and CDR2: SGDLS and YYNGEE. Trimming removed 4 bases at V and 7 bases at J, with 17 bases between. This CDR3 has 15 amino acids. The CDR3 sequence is CASSPRQDYGGELFF. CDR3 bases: TGTGCCAGCAGCCCGAGGCAGGACTATGGCGGGGAGCTGTTTTTT.

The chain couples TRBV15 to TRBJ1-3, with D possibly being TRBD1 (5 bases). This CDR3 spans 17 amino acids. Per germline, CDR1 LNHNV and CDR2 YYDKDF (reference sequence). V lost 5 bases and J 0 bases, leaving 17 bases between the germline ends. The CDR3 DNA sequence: TGTGCCACCAGCCCCGCTCTGGGGGTTGCCTCTGGAAACACCATATATTTT. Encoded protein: CATSPALGVASGNTIYF.

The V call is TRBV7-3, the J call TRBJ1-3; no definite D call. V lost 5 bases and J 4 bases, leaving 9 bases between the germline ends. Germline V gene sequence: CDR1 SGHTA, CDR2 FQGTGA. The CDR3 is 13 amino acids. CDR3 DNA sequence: TGTGCCAGCAGCCCCTCAGGAGGAAACACCATATATTTT. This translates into CASSPSGGNTIYF.

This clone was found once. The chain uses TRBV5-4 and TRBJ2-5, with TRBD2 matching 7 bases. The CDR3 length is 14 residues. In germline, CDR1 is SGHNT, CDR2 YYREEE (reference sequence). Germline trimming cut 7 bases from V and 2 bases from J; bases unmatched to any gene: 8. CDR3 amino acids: CASSPGGLQETQYF. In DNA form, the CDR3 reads TGTGCCAGCTCCCCGGGGGGTTTACAAGAGACCCAGTACTTC.

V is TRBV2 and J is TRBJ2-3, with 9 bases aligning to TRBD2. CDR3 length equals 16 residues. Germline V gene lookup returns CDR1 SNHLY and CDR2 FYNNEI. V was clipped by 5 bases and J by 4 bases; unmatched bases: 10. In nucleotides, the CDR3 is TGTGCCAGCAGTCTCATGGCGGGGGGGTCCCCAGATACGCAGTATTTT. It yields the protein CASSLMAGGSPDTQYF.

CDR3 amino acids: CASSPLPSSGANVLTF. The DNA for the CDR3 is TGTGCCAGCAGTCCCCTCCCAAGCTCTGGGGCCAACGTCCTGACTTTC. The genes are TRBV28 and TRBJ2-6; no reliable D call. The V end lost 5 bases, the J end lost 0 bases, and 11 bases lay between the germline ends. The germline gives CDR1 MDHEN, CDR2 SYDVKM. The CDR3 spans 16 residues.

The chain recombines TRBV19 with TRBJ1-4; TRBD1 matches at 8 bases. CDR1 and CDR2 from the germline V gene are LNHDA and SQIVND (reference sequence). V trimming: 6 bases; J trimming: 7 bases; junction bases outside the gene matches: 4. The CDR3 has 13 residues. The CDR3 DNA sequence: TGTGCCAGTAGAGACAGGGGCGGTGAAAAACTGTTTTTT. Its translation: CASRDRGGEKLFF.

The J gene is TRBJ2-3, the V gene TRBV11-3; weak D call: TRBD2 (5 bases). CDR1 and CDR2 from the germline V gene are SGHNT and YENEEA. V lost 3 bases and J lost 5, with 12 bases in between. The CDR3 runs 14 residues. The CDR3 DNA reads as TGTGCCAGCAGCTTGGGCCACGAGGGAGATACGCAGTATTTT. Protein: CASSLGHEGDTQYF.

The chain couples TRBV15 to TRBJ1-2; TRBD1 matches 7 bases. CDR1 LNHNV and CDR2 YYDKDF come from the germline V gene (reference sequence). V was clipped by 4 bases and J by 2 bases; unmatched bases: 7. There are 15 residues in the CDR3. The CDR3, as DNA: TGTGCCACCAGCACCCGGGGACAGACCAACTATGGCTACACCTTC. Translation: CATSTRGQTNYGYTF.

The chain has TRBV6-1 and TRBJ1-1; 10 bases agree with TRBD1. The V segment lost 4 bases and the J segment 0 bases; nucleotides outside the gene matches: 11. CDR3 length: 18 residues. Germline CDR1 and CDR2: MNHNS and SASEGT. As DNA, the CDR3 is TGTGCCAGCAGTGTAGTCTTCTGGGACAGGGGACTGAACACTGAAGCTTTCTTT. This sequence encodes CASSVVFWDRGLNTEAFF.

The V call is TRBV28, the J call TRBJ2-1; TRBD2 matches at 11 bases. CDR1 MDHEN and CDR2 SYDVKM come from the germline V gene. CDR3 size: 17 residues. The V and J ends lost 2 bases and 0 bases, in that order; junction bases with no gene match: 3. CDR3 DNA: TGTGCCAGCAGTTTACGTAGCGGGGGGGCCTCCTACAATGAGCAGTTCTTC. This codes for CASSLRSGGASYNEQFF.

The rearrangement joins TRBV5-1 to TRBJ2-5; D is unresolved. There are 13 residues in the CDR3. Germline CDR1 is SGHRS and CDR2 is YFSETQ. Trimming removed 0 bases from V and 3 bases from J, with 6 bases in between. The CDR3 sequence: CASSLEGKETQYF. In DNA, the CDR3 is TGCGCCAGCAGCTTGGAAGGGAAAGAGACCCAGTACTTC.

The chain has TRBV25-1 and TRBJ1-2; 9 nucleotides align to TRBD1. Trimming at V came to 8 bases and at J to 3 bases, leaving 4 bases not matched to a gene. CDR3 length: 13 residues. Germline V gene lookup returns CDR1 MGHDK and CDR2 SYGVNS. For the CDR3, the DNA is TGTGCCAGCCAACAGGGGGCCGACTATGGCTACACCTTC. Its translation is CASQQGADYGYTF.

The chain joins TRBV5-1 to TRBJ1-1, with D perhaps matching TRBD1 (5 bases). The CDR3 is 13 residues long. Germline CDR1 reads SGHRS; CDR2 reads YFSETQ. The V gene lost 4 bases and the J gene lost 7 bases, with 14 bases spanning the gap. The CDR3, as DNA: TGCGCCAGCAGCCCTGCGGGGGAGGGTGAAGCTTTCTTT. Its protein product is CASSPAGEGEAFF. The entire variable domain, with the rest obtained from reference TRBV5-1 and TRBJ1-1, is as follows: KAGVTQTPRYLIKTRGQQVTLSCSPISGHRSVSWYQQTPGQGLQFLFEYFSETQRNKGNFPGRFSGRQFSNSRSEMNVSTLELGDSALYLCASSPAGEGEAFFGQGTRLTVV.

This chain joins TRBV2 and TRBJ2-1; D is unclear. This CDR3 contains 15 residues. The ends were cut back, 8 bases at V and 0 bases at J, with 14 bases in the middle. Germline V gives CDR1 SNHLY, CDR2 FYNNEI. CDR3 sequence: CASGSTLSSYNEQFF. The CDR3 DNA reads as TGTGCCAGCGGCTCGACTCTCAGCTCCTACAATGAGCAGTTCTTC.

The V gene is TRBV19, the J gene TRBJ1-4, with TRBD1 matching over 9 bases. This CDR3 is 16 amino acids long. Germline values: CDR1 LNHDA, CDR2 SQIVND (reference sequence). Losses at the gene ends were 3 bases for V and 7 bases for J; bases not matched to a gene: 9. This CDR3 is CASSIKTGGGGEKLFF. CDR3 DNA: TGTGCCAGTAGTATTAAGACAGGGGGAGGAGGTGAAAAACTGTTTTTT.

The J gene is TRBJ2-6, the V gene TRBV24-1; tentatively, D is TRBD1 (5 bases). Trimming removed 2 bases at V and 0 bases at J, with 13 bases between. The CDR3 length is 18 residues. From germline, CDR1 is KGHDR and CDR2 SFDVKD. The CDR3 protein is CATSDSTARGSGANVLTF. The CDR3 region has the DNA TGTGCCACCAGTGATTCGACAGCCCGAGGCTCTGGGGCCAACGTCCTGACTTTC.

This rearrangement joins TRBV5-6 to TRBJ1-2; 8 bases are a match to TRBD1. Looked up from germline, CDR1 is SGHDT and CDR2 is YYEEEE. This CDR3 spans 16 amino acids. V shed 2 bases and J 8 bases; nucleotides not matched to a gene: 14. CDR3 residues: CASSFILNSGGQGYTF. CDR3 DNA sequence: TGTGCCAGCAGCTTTATATTAAACTCAGGGGGCCAGGGCTACACCTTC.